The clone carrying this T cell receptor (beta chain) is a singleton in its sample. Antigen unknown. Patients chosen for sequencing had shown CD8+CD57+ cell expansion by flow cytometry. Each of the patients presented with severe acquired aplastic anemia. At the time of blood sampling, patients had not yet received any therapy. CDR3 length: 17 residues. Looked up from germline, CDR1 is SNHLY and CDR2 is FYNNEI. The V end lost 1 base, the J end lost 2 bases, and 15 bases lay between the germline ends. The entry originates in a study of CD8+CD57+ T cells in acquired aplastic anemia. Study-wide points: The CD8+ Simpson's diversity of patients and controls was not significantly different.

TCR beta VDJ and CDR3 profiles were obtained from a genomic DNA template. TCRdb independently ran MiXCR on the reads; one entry per CDR3 protein. The sample has 170,000 or so distinct CDR3 sequences, roughly 63% seen once. Sequencing was carried out using sorted CD4+, CD8+, or CD8+CD57+ T cells (not recorded which) from PBMCs. This chain links TRBV2 with TRBJ1-3; a possible D gene is TRBD1 (5 bases). The receptor's source is a human donor with aplastic anemia. CDR3 in DNA: TGTGCCAGCAGTGAAGATCGAGCGGCGACAGCTGGAAACACCATATATTTT. Encoded protein: CASSEDRAATAGNTIYF. Full variable domain (missing parts from reference TRBV2 and TRBJ1-3): EPEVTQTPSHQVTQMGQEVILRCVPISNHLYFYWYRQILGQKVEFLVSFYNNEISEKSEIFDDQFSVERPDGSNFTLKIRSTKLEDSAMYFCASSEDRAATAGNTIYFGEGSWLTVV.